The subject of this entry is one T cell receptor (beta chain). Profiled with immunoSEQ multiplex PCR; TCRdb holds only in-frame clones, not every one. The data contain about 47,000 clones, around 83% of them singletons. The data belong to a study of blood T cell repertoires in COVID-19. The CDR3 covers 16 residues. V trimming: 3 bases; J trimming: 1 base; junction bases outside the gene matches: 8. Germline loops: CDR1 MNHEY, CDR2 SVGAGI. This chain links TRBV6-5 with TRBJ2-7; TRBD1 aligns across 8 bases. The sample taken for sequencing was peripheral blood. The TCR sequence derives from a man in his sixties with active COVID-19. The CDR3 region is CASSYTGGRGSYEQYF. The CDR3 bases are TGTGCCAGCAGTTATACAGGGGGTAGAGGATCCTACGAGCAGTACTTC.